This paragraph covers one T cell receptor beta chain sequence. No cognate antigen has been identified for it. No much larger clone is present one base from it, and per-base qualities are unavailable. The data belong to a study of blood T cell repertoires in COVID-19 (dated by TCRdb to 2018 to 2021). Looking at the study overall: The collaborator samples originated in the United States, Italy and Spain and spanned the acute and convalescent phases of COVID-19. The material from the prospective study consisted of cDNA or gDNA derived from T cells, B-cell-depleted T cells, or PBMCs. Deeply sampled blood TCRbeta repertoires from subjects exposed to, actively infected with, or recovered from COVID-19 were included in the dataset. A freely available public database, intended as a resource for researchers studying the immune response to SARS-CoV-2, is where the repertoires were released. Samples came from the ongoing ImmuneRACE study (first 160 participants) plus 1,254 subjects from 6 global collaborators. Sample metadata almost always included a de-identified subject ID, COVID-19 status, age in years and sex. Where HLA class I and class II types were available, the types were taken from metadata supplied by the sample provider, not from assay-based typing. What the study reported, not specific to this receptor: The amount of clinical and demographic metadata varied by source and participant and was provided uncurated.

Enrolling through a virtual design, the prospective study's participants ranged in age from roughly 18 to 90 years and lived across 24 United States geographic areas. In the prospective study, cohorts were assigned on the basis of participant-reported clinical history obtained from a screening survey and a study questionnaire. Recovered participants in ImmuneRACE Cohort 3 were defined as having two consecutive negative NP/OP PCR tests, clearance from a healthcare professional, or resolution of symptoms. Each participant in the prospective study had whole blood, serum and a nasopharyngeal or oropharyngeal swab collected by mobile phlebotomists. Additional blood draws and questionnaires over an approximately 2-month period could optionally be provided by prospective study participants. Before DNA extraction, prospective study blood samples were shipped either frozen or at room temperature. TCRbeta CDR3 regions were amplified from genomic DNA using the immunoSEQ Assay, a bias-controlled multiplex PCR. Per the source publication's procedure: The number of nucleated cells in each sample was estimated by amplification of reference gene primers within the assay. To quantify the absolute abundance of each unique TCRbeta CDR3 rearrangement, sequence reads were collapsed and filtered. For each sample, productive Simpson clonality was calculated as the square root of Simpson's diversity index over productive rearrangements. The table was pulled from immuneACCESS by TCRdb, which kept in-frame rearrangements only. Such tables lose some clones; where checked, under half of the loss comes from unresolved V genes, and the rest has no known cause. The V and J calls and clone size are taken from that table; D and trimming were inferred from the DNA. For this sample the table gives some 330,000 clones, of which 83% were detected only once. The ten biggest clones cover 5% to 6% of the sample.

The germline V end is reduced by 5 bases and the J end by 3 bases; junction bases left unmatched: 7. The CDR3 sequence holds 16 residues, the cysteine and phenylalanine included. Just the 48-base CDR3 DNA is kept, in frame starting at base 1. Per the germline V gene (reference sequence), PRHDT is the CDR1 and FYEKMQ is the CDR2. Sequencing used PBMCs or T cells enriched from blood (not recorded which). The sequence links TRBV13 to TRBJ2-3; TRBD2 aligns with 11 central bases. This TCR was recovered from a woman aged 50 to 60 who had recovered from COVID-19. The nucleotide sequence is given as TGTGCCAGCAGCGGCACCAGGACTAGCGGGACAGATACGCAGTATTTT. Translated, it reads CASSGTRTSGTDTQYF.